The 20 T cell receptor beta chains in this list originate from one sample, sequenced in a study of T cells of healthy individuals. TCRdb reprocessed the 5' RACE reads via MiXCR and lists one record per CDR3 protein. The sample gives 100,000 or so distinct CDR3 sequences, approximately 15% of which show up once; 6.2% is in the top ten. These receptors were taken from a human donor in good health.

The chain recombines TRBV9 with TRBJ2-7; perhaps TRBD2 as D (6 bases). From germline, CDR1 is SGDLS and CDR2 YYNGEE. V lost 3 bases and J lost 5, with 9 bases in between. CDR3 size: 12 residues. The CDR3 DNA reads TGTGCCAGCAGCGCCCGGGAGAACGAGCAGTACTTC. Residues: CASSARENEQYF.

This clonotype appeared a few times. The V gene is TRBV18, the J gene TRBJ1-6; no clear D gene. The germline CDR1 and CDR2 sequences are KGHSH and LQKENI. V dropped 3 bases and J dropped 9 bases, with 9 bases sitting between them. The CDR3 has 13 amino acids. This chain's CDR3 is CASSPEDVSPLHF. As DNA, the CDR3 is TGTGCCAGCTCACCCGAAGATGTTTCACCCCTCCACTTT.

This clonotype was found a few times. The rearrangement joins TRBV3-1 to TRBJ1-1, with 9 bases that match TRBD1. The germline V gene encodes CDR1 LGHDT and CDR2 YNNKEL (reference sequence). The length of the CDR3 is 19 residues. J was trimmed by 0 bases and V by 0 bases; bases with no gene match: 11. CDR3 protein: CASSQEGGTGRAMNTEAFF. The CDR3 nucleotides are TGTGCCAGCAGCCAAGAGGGAGGGACAGGGCGAGCAATGAACACTGAAGCTTTCTTT.

The sample holds a few counts of this clonotype. This chain joins TRBV5-1 and TRBJ2-1, with D perhaps matching TRBD2 (6 bases). V lost 0 bases to trimming and J lost 9 bases, with 19 bases between them. The CDR3 totals 16 residues. Germline V gene lookup returns CDR1 SGHRS and CDR2 YFSETQ. The CDR3 reads CASSLAVGSVGSEQFF. CDR3 in DNA: TGCGCCAGCAGCTTGGCCGTCGGGAGTGTCGGCTCTGAGCAGTTCTTC. The full variable domain, rest sourced from reference TRBV5-1 and TRBJ2-1, is KAGVTQTPRYLIKTRGQQVTLSCSPISGHRSVSWYQQTPGQGLQFLFEYFSETQRNKGNFPGRFSGRQFSNSRSEMNVSTLELGDSALYLCASSLAVGSVGSEQFFGPGTRLTVL.

The chain recombines TRBV6-5 with TRBJ2-5, with D unclear. The CDR3 contains 13 residues. Germline CDR1 is MNHEY and CDR2 is SVGAGI. Trimming stripped 9 bases from V and 0 bases from J, with 11 bases between. The CDR3 sequence: CASGRAYQETQYF. CDR3 nucleotides: TGTGCCAGTGGACGGGCGTACCAAGAGACCCAGTACTTC.

This clonotype came up a few times. The rearrangement uses TRBV15 and TRBJ1-6; D is uncertain. V was pared by 3 bases and J by 0 bases, with 9 bases between. This CDR3 is 16 amino acids long. CDR1 LNHNV and CDR2 YYDKDF come from the germline V gene (reference sequence). CDR3 DNA: TGTGCCACCAGCAGGCCCCGGAGCTCCTATAATTCACCCCTCCACTTT. Translating it yields CATSRPRSSYNSPLHF.

The chain carries TRBV6-5 and TRBJ1-5; D unresolved. The CDR3 loop spans 13 amino acids. Trimming took 5 bases from V and 16 from J, leaving 21 bases between them. From germline, CDR1 is MNHEY and CDR2 SVGAGI. The CDR3 nucleotides are TGTGCCAGCAGTCCAGAGGGCGCCGGGCCTATTCATTTT. This gives the protein CASSPEGAGPIHF.

This clonotype was counted only a few times. The chain is built from TRBV3-2 and TRBJ2-3; whether TRBD1, the table's D call, matches the DNA was not checked. TRBV3-2 is labeled a pseudogene. The length of the CDR3 is 20 residues. CDR3 sequence reads: CASSQGKMCRWPAFADTQYF. CDR3 coding DNA: TGTGCCAGCAGCCAGGGCAAGATGTGCAGGTGGCCCGCCTTCGCAGATACGCAGTATTTT.

This clonotype was picked up a small number of times. The chain recombines TRBV28 with TRBJ2-4; no firm D call. Germline lookup yields CDR1 MDHEN and CDR2 SYDVKM. Between the trimmed V and J ends, which lost 3 bases and 7 bases, there was a span of 7 bases. The CDR3 has 12 amino acids. CDR3 amino acids: CASSFYRNIQYF. CDR3 in DNA: TGTGCCAGCAGTTTCTATCGGAACATTCAGTACTTC.

This clonotype appeared many times. This sequence joins TRBV4-3 and TRBJ2-7; the match to TRBD2 covers 8 bases. Germline V CDR1 and CDR2: LGHNA, YSLEER. Unmatched junction bases numbered 5, after V lost 0 bases and J lost 1 base. This CDR3 is 16 amino acids long. CDR3 sequence: CASSQDVPGGSYEQYF. The CDR3 DNA sequence: TGCGCCAGCAGCCAAGACGTCCCGGGAGGGTCCTACGAGCAGTACTTC.

The sample holds many counts of this clonotype. The genes are TRBV28 and TRBJ1-3, with a tentative D call TRBD1 (6 bases). CDR3 length: 14 residues. Germline V gene lookup returns CDR1 MDHEN and CDR2 SYDVKM. The V and J ends lost 4 bases and 3 bases respectively, with 10 bases between them. The CDR3: CASSYVRGGNTIYF. The CDR3 DNA follows: TGTGCCAGCAGTTATGTCAGGGGTGGAAACACCATATATTTT. The full variable domain, rest sourced from reference TRBV28 and TRBJ1-3, is DVKVTQSSRYLVKRTGEKVFLECVQDMDHENMFWYRQDPGLGLRLIYFSYDVKMKEKGDIPEGYSVSREKKERFSLILESASTNQTSMYLCASSYVRGGNTIYFGEGSWLTVV.

This clonotype was found many times. The chain has TRBV9 and TRBJ2-7; D could derive from TRBD1 or TRBD2 (5 bases each). From germline, CDR1 is SGDLS and CDR2 YYNGEE. The V end was cut by 3 bases, the J end by 3 bases, with 13 bases between. The CDR3 totals 14 residues. The CDR3 DNA reads as TGTGCCAGCAGCGGGGGACCTCGGGGCTACGAGCAGTACTTC. Protein product: CASSGGPRGYEQYF.

This clonotype was found a few times. This sequence joins TRBV3-1 and TRBJ1-4; 9 bases line up with TRBD1. The CDR3 consists of 16 residues. Trimming removed 3 bases from V and 8 bases from J; junction bases left unmatched: 10. Germline values: CDR1 LGHDT, CDR2 YNNKEL (reference sequence). Here the CDR3 reads CASSQDTGGMGEKLFF. CDR3 coding DNA: TGTGCCAGCAGCCAGGATACAGGGGGCATGGGAGAAAAACTGTTTTTT.

This clonotype showed up many times. The CDR3 is CSVDETQYF. CDR3 nucleotides: TGCAGCGTTGATGAGACCCAGTACTTC. J is TRBJ2-5 and V is TRBV29-1; D is uncertain. CDR3 size: 9 residues. Trimming took 3 bases from V and 5 from J, leaving 1 base between them. Germline values: CDR1 SQVTM, CDR2 ANQGSEA.

The chain couples TRBV6-4 to TRBJ2-3, with 7 bases matching TRBD1. The V segment lost 6 bases and the J segment 2 bases; nucleotides outside the gene matches: 14. The CDR3 length is 17 residues. Germline V gives CDR1 MRHNA, CDR2 SNTAGT. The CDR3 here is CASSYRGWGVSTDTQYF. Written as DNA, the CDR3 is TGTGCCAGCAGCTACAGGGGATGGGGAGTGTCCACAGATACGCAGTATTTT.

This rearrangement joins TRBV4-1 to TRBJ2-6; tentative D call: TRBD1 (5 bases). The germline CDR1 and CDR2 sequences are MGHRA and YSYEKL. The CDR3 has 16 amino acids. Trimming pared 0 bases from V and 0 bases from J, leaving 6 bases between. CDR3 bases: TGCGCCAGCAGCCAAGATCAGGGCTCTGGGGCCAACGTCCTGACTTTC. Translating gives CASSQDQGSGANVLTF.

CDR3 DNA: TGTGCCAGCAGTTCCCCCTTTAGCGGGAGCGGAGAGACCCAGTACTTC. Translation: CASSSPFSGSGETQYF. The chain links TRBV6-2 or TRBV6-3 to TRBJ2-5; 9 nucleotides line up with TRBD2. The CDR3 is 16 amino acids. The germline CDR1 and CDR2 sequences are MNHEY and SVGEGT. With V trimmed by 4 bases and J by 4 bases, 10 bases remained unmatched.

With respect to this clonotype: Since the CDR3 does not end with the conserved phenylalanine or tryptophan, this likely comes from a read error. This chain uses TRBV12-3 or TRBV12-4 with TRBJ2-1; D may be TRBD2 (6 bases). Between the trimmed V and J ends, which lost 8 bases and 5 bases, there was a span of 19 bases. CDR3 size: 15 residues. The CDR3 is CASRALAGLNNEQFL. In DNA, the CDR3 is TGTGCCAGCCGCGCCCTGGCGGGGCTTAACAATGAGCAGTTCCTC.

The sample holds a few counts of this clonotype. The chain employs TRBV6-2 or TRBV6-3 and TRBJ2-6; a possible D gene is TRBD1 (6 bases). Trimming cost V 6 bases and J 4 bases, with 13 bases left between them. The CDR3 contains 15 residues. Germline assignment: CDR1 MNHEY and CDR2 SVGEGT. CDR3 in amino acids: CASRHTGTGANVLTF. DNA for the CDR3: TGTGCCAGCAGACACACAGGGACCGGGGCCAACGTCCTGACTTTC.

At least ten counts were recorded for this clonotype. DNA of the CDR3: TGTGCCCCCAGAATTGGCGGGGCCAACGTCCTGACTTTC. Its translation is CAPRIGGANVLTF. The genes are TRBV21-1 and TRBJ2-6. TRBV21-1 has pseudogene status. CDR3 size: 13 residues.